Presented here are 7 T cell receptor beta chains from one specimen sequenced in a study of PD-1 blockade in mismatch repair-deficient tumors. TCRdb keeps only in-frame clones here, not all; method: immunoSEQ multiplex PCR. The sample yields over 75,000 clones, over 70% seen once. Sequenced here: peripheral blood, sampled 12 weeks after starting pembrolizumab. These receptors were collected from an adult with mismatch repair-deficient cancer.

The chain joins TRBV5-1 to TRBJ2-5; the match to TRBD2 covers 8 bases. The junction had 8 bases not matched to a gene; V was cut back by 0 bases and J by 4 bases. The germline V gene has CDR1 SGHRS and CDR2 YFSETQ. This CDR3 has 16 amino acids. The CDR3 DNA sequence: TGCGCCAGCAGCTTGGGCCCTAGCGGGTCCGGAGAGACCCAGTACTTC. Protein sequence: CASSLGPSGSGETQYF.

The rearrangement joins TRBV28 to TRBJ2-4; perhaps TRBD2 as D (6 bases). The CDR3 has 14 residues. Germline lookup yields CDR1 MDHEN and CDR2 SYDVKM. Between the trimmed V and J ends, which lost 2 bases and 6 bases, there was a span of 11 bases. The CDR3 sequence: CASSLGGPRNIQYF. The DNA for the CDR3 is TGTGCCAGCAGTTTAGGAGGGCCGAGAAACATTCAGTACTTC.

This chain connects TRBV9 to TRBJ1-3; no clear D. Germline V gene lookup returns CDR1 SGDLS and CDR2 YYNGEE. The CDR3 totals 13 residues. V gave up 3 bases and J gave up 4 bases, with 8 bases separating them. CDR3 sequence: CASSEQAGNTIYF. Written as DNA, the CDR3 is TGTGCCAGCAGCGAACAAGCAGGAAACACCATATATTTT.

This clone was observed a few times. J is TRBJ2-7 and V is TRBV5-4; 12 bases line up with TRBD2. The CDR3 sequence is 15 residues long. The V segment lost 3 bases and the J segment 0 bases; nucleotides outside the gene matches: 1. CDR1 is SGHNT, CDR2 YYREEE, per germline (reference sequence). The CDR3 protein is CASSSSGRASYEQYF. CDR3 coding DNA: TGTGCCAGCAGCTCTAGCGGGAGGGCCTCCTACGAGCAGTACTTC. Variable domain in full (rest from reference TRBV5-4 and TRBJ2-7): ETGVTQSPTHLIKTRGQQVTLRCSSQSGHNTVSWYQQALGQGPQFIFQYYREEENGRGNFPPRFSGLQFPNYSSELNVNALELDDSALYLCASSSSGRASYEQYFGPGTRLTVT.

V usage is TRBV5-1 and J usage is TRBJ2-7; 9 nucleotides agree with TRBD1. Germline CDR1 reads SGHRS; CDR2 reads YFSETQ. The CDR3 is made up of 15 amino acids. The junction had 8 bases not matched to a gene; V was cut back by 3 bases and J by 4 bases. In DNA, the CDR3 is TGCGCCAGCAGCTCGTTCGGGACAGGGAAGTACGAGCAGTACTTC. The encoded protein is CASSSFGTGKYEQYF.

The V and J genes are TRBV5-1 and TRBJ2-1, with a possible D match to TRBD2 (5 bases). V shed 1 base and J shed 6 bases, with 11 bases lying between them. This CDR3 spans 14 amino acids. Germline loops: CDR1 SGHRS, CDR2 YFSETQ. CDR3 sequence reads: CASSLKGELNEQFF. The DNA for the CDR3 is TGCGCCAGCAGCTTGAAGGGAGAACTCAATGAGCAGTTCTTC.

The gene calls are TRBV11-3 and TRBJ1-1; the D is unclear. The CDR3 is made up of 12 amino acids. Germline-derived CDR1 and CDR2 are SGHNT and YENEEA. With 0 bases removed from V and 6 bases from J, the gap between germline ends came to 5 bases. This CDR3 is CASSLDSPEAFF. The CDR3 region has the DNA TGTGCCAGCAGCTTAGACAGCCCTGAAGCTTTCTTT.